The 30 T cell receptor beta chains reported below all come from one sample, sequenced in a study of CXCR3-negative and CXCR3-positive naive CD8 T cells. General observations from the study: Naive cells positive for CXCR3 carried more hydrophobic TRB CDR3s than CXCR3-negative ones.

In preparing the TRB cDNA libraries, 5' RACE with UMI labels was used. With the 5' RACE reads reprocessed, TCRdb shows one record per CDR3 protein and no DNA. Its clone listing holds some 120,000 distinct CDR3 sequences. These TCRs' antigens remain unknown. Sequencing was performed on naive CXCR3+ CD8+ T cells from blood. Stated subset: CD45RO-CCR7+CD27+CD95- naive CD8+ T cells expressing CXCR3 (TNR3+). These receptor sequences come from a human donor in good health. Some clones in this sample may be carry-over from other donors' samples.

The chain has TRBV7-9 and TRBJ2-5. Germline V gene data show CDR1 as SEHNR and CDR2 as FQNEAQ (reference sequence). This CDR3 comprises 11 residues. CDR3: CASSLGIPRHF.

The rearrangement links TRBV28 to TRBJ2-3. The germline V gene has CDR1 MDHEN and CDR2 SYDVKM. This CDR3 is 12 amino acids long. This CDR3 reads CASSLWVDTQYF.

The V and J genes are TRBV7-9 and TRBJ2-3; the D call of TRBD1 rests on TCRdb alone, since no DNA is present to check it. The CDR3 extends over 16 amino acids. Per the germline V gene, CDR1 is SEHNR and CDR2 is FQNEAQ (reference sequence). The CDR3 reads CASSLIALTNTDTQYF.

V and J are TRBV7-8 and TRBJ2-7; lacking DNA, the TRBD1 call made by TCRdb goes unchecked. Germline assignment: CDR1 SGHVS and CDR2 FQNEAQ. This CDR3 region has 17 residues. Here the CDR3 reads CASSLVAGESSYYEQYF. Variable domain in full (rest from reference TRBV7-8 and TRBJ2-7): GAGVSQSPRYKVAKRGQDVALRCDPISGHVSLFWYQQALGQGPEFLTYFQNEAQLDKSGLPSDRFFAERPEGSVSTLKIQRTQQEDSAVYLCASSLVAGESSYYEQYFGPGTRLTVT.

The chain uses TRBV11-1 and TRBJ1-1. Germline values: CDR1 SGHAT, CDR2 FQDESV (reference sequence). CDR3 length: 16 residues. The CDR3 is CASSLQERGLNTEAFF.

This chain connects TRBV7-9 to TRBJ1-3; as DNA is missing, the TRBD1 call by TCRdb cannot be tested. Germline-derived CDR1 and CDR2 are SEHNR and FQNEAQ (reference sequence). The CDR3 runs to 17 residues. CDR3 amino acids: CASSPRDGSAGGNTIYF. The whole variable domain, filled in from reference TRBV7-9 and TRBJ1-3, reads DTGVSQNPRHKITKRGQNVTFRCDPISEHNRLYWYRQTLGQGPEFLTYFQNEAQLEKSRLLSDRFSAERPKGSFSTLEIQRTEQGDSAMYLCASSPRDGSAGGNTIYFGEGSWLTVV.

This chain joins TRBV10-3 and TRBJ1-1; the TCRdb call, TRBD1, lacks DNA for checking. The CDR3 extends over 14 amino acids. Per the germline V gene, CDR1 is ENHRY and CDR2 is SYGVKD. The CDR3 protein is CAISESGRGTEAFF.

J is TRBJ2-1 and V is TRBV12-3 or TRBV12-4; lacking DNA, the TRBD2 call made by TCRdb goes unchecked. This CDR3 comprises 13 residues. The CDR3 sequence is CASLRAKGNEQFF.

V gene TRBV19 combines with J gene TRBJ1-6; absent DNA, TCRdb's TRBD1 call cannot be checked. Per germline, CDR1 LNHDA and CDR2 SQIVND (reference sequence). The CDR3 has 12 amino acids. This CDR3 is CASSPRDSPLHF.

The J gene is TRBJ1-5, the V gene TRBV27. This CDR3 is built from 13 residues. CDR1 and CDR2 (germline): MNHEY, SMNVEV (reference sequence). CDR3 amino acids: CASSGYGDQPQHF.

This chain uses TRBV7-6 with TRBJ2-2; TCRdb calls TRBD1, which cannot be checked without DNA. The CDR3 loop spans 17 amino acids. Germline loops: CDR1 SGHVS, CDR2 FNYEAQ. This CDR3 reads CASSLTGTATNTGELFF.

The chain couples TRBV15 to TRBJ2-3; TCRdb gives TRBD1 as the D gene, but with no DNA this cannot be confirmed. The CDR3 consists of 17 residues. CDR1 and CDR2 (germline): LNHNV, YYDKDF (reference sequence). CDR3 loop: CATSRDRFQGVADTQYF.

The V call is TRBV9, the J call TRBJ2-1; the D call from TCRdb, TRBD2, cannot be confirmed without DNA. There are 16 residues in the CDR3. Germline lookup yields CDR1 SGDLS and CDR2 YYNGEE. This chain's CDR3 is CASSADSGRAFNEQFF.

This chain joins TRBV7-9 and TRBJ1-1. The CDR3 is 11 amino acids. CDR1 and CDR2 from the germline V gene are SEHNR and FQNEAQ (reference sequence). The CDR3 region is CASSLEPEAFF.

This chain uses TRBV14 with TRBJ2-1; with no DNA, the TCRdb D assignment of TRBD2 cannot be verified. Germline V gene sequence: CDR1 SGHDN, CDR2 FVKESK. The CDR3 sequence is 14 residues long. CDR3 sequence: CASSQVGDGGEQFF.

The J gene is TRBJ2-5, the V gene TRBV30; checking the TCRdb D call of TRBD1 is not possible without DNA. The CDR3 covers 14 residues. CDR1 GTSNPN and CDR2 SVGIG come from the germline V gene (reference sequence). The CDR3 loop reads CAWSFEAPNGAQYF.

J is TRBJ2-1 and V is TRBV19; the D gene TCRdb calls, TRBD2, cannot be checked with no DNA. Germline V gene lookup returns CDR1 LNHDA and CDR2 SQIVND (reference sequence). The CDR3 sequence is 17 residues long. CDR3 protein: CASSIEGLAGPYNEQFF.

The V and J genes are TRBV19 and TRBJ1-1; TCRdb's D call, TRBD1, is unchecked because there is no DNA. Germline-derived CDR1 and CDR2 are LNHDA and SQIVND (reference sequence). The CDR3 contains 14 residues. This chain's CDR3 is CASTYRAGSTEAFF.

The chain joins TRBV29-1 to TRBJ2-1; TCRdb's assignment of TRBD1 cannot be checked, as there is no DNA. The CDR3 extends over 14 amino acids. CDR1 is SQVTM and CDR2 is ANQGSEA in the germline V gene. CDR3 protein: CSVEAVPSAYEQFF.

The chain is built from TRBV28 and TRBJ2-2; the TCRdb call, TRBD1, lacks DNA for checking. The CDR3 is 16 residues long. Germline loops: CDR1 MDHEN, CDR2 SYDVKM. CDR3 sequence: CASRYHDRVHTGELFF.

The rearrangement uses TRBV29-1 and TRBJ2-5. CDR1 is SQVTM, CDR2 ANQGSEA, per germline. The length of the CDR3 is 13 residues. CDR3 region: CSVLLRNQETQYF.

V is TRBV15 and J is TRBJ2-4; with no DNA, the TCRdb D assignment of TRBD1 cannot be verified. The CDR3 contains 14 residues. Germline CDR1 and CDR2: LNHNV and YYDKDF (reference sequence). CDR3 amino acids: CATSARTGQNIQYF.

The chain links TRBV29-1 to TRBJ2-7; there is no DNA to check the TCRdb D call of TRBD1. In germline, CDR1 is SQVTM, CDR2 ANQGSEA. The CDR3 is 15 amino acids. CDR3 sequence: CSVEWNRADSYEQYF.

The chain recombines TRBV14 with TRBJ2-7; the D call of TRBD1 rests on TCRdb alone, since no DNA is present to check it. Germline CDR1 and CDR2: SGHDN and FVKESK. The CDR3 is 13 amino acids. CDR3 sequence: CASRPGTGAEQYF.

The J gene is TRBJ2-1, the V gene TRBV20-1; TCRdb's assignment of TRBD1 cannot be checked, as there is no DNA. Germline V gene lookup returns CDR1 DFQATT and CDR2 SNEGSKA (reference sequence). The CDR3 length is 15 residues. The CDR3 is CSAWDGRPGYNEQFF.

The rearrangement uses TRBV19 and TRBJ2-1; the D gene TCRdb calls, TRBD1, cannot be checked with no DNA. Per the germline V gene, CDR1 is LNHDA and CDR2 is SQIVND (reference sequence). The CDR3 contains 13 residues. CDR3 in amino acids: CASTPLGGNEQFF.

CDR3 loop: CAWSSGGELFF. This rearrangement joins TRBV30 to TRBJ2-2. The CDR3 extends over 11 amino acids. Germline V lookup: CDR1 GTSNPN, CDR2 SVGIG (reference sequence).

V usage is TRBV30 and J usage is TRBJ2-7; TCRdb picks TRBD2, but there is no DNA to check that call. Germline assignment: CDR1 GTSNPN and CDR2 SVGIG (reference sequence). The CDR3 extends over 14 amino acids. The CDR3: CAWTLGSFLDEQYF.

The CDR3 protein is CASSQGRPGGTDTEAFF. This chain links TRBV14 with TRBJ1-1; TCRdb calls TRBD1, which cannot be checked without DNA. The CDR3 is 17 amino acids. Germline V gives CDR1 SGHDN, CDR2 FVKESK.

The genes are TRBV20-1 and TRBJ2-3. CDR1 is DFQATT and CDR2 is SNEGSKA in the germline V gene (reference sequence). The CDR3 loop spans 14 amino acids. The CDR3: CSARDPDGEFTQYF.